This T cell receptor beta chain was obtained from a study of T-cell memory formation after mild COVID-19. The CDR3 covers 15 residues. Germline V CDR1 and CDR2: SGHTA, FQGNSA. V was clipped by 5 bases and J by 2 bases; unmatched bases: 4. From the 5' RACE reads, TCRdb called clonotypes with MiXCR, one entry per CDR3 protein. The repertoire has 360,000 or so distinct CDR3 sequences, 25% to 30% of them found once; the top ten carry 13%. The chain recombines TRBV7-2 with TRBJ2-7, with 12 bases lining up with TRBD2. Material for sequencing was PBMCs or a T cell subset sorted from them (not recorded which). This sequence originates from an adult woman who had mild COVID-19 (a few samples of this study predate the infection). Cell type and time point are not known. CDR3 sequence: CASSIGLAGTYEQYF. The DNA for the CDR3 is TGTGCCAGCAGCATAGGACTAGCGGGGACCTACGAGCAGTACTTC.